This TCR beta chain was obtained from a study of cytomegalovirus exposure and HLA in healthy donors. As for the study in general: Around 80 million unique TCR sequences came from HLA-typed donors in an early release. Findings of the study overall: The investigators catalogued 150 or so TCR beta chains as cytomegalovirus-associated. A later analysis linked a missense variant in DCLRE1C to the trimming of TCR beta V and J genes.

PCR amplification relied on 60 Vbeta primers (plus 13 Jbeta primers). TCRdb's table, derived via immunoSEQ multiplex PCR, lists solely in-frame clones and lacks some. Of roughly 160,000 clones in the sample, 78% were seen once. From germline, CDR1 is MNHNS and CDR2 SASEGT. CDR3 length: 13 amino acids. The V gene lost 4 bases and the J gene lost 5 bases, with 11 bases spanning the gap. Remarks on this clone: Its specificity is not known.

The clonotype originates from a woman between 45 and 65 years old in good health and CMV-seropositive. The specimen was PBMCs. This sequence joins TRBV6-1 and TRBJ1-1; D might be TRBD1 (5 bases). CDR3 loop: CASSVGGKTEAFF. The CDR3 nucleotides are TGTGCCAGCAGTGTCGGGGGAAAAACTGAAGCTTTCTTT.